This T cell receptor (beta chain) was identified in a study of human T cells and chemical hapten exposure. At the level of the study: 2% DPC applied to an approximately 2 cm by approximately 2 cm arm area sensitized donors. Whole-study findings and limits: Significantly greater numbers of large CDR3 similarity clusters came from expanded TCRs than from controls.

Sample time point: pre-sensitization, week 0. Specified treatment: therapeutic diphenylcyclopropenone sensitization with weekly scalp DPC. The CDR3 consists of 12 residues. V dropped 5 bases and J dropped 6; count of bases not matched to a gene: 6. Germline CDR1 and CDR2: SQVTM and ANQGSEA. TCRdb recomputed calls from the RACE reads with MiXCR, one row per CDR3 protein. The table records roughly 40,000 distinct CDR3 sequences, 9.5% to 15% of them present only once. This clonotype was observed at least ten times. As yet, its antigen is unknown. V gene TRBV29-1 combines with J gene TRBJ1-2, with 7 positions matching TRBD1. The material sequenced was whole blood, taken in connection with sensitization to the hapten diphenylcyclopropenone (DPC). This TCR derives from a woman between 25 and 40 years old with alopecia areata. Some clones in this sample may be carry-over from other donors' samples. CDR3 nucleotide sequence: TGCAGCGTTACCCGGACAGGAAATGGCTACACCTTC. Its translation is CSVTRTGNGYTF.